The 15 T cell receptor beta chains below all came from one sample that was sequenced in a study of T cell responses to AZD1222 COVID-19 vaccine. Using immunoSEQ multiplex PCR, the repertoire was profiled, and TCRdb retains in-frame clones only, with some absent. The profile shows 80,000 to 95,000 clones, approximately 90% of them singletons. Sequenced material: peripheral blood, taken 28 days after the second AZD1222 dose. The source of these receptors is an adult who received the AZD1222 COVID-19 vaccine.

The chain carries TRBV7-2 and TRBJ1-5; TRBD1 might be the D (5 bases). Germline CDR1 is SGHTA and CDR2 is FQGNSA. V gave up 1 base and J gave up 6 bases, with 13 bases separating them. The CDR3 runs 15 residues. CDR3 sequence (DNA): TGTGCCAGCAGCTTAGGGCAGGTGGGGCCTCAGCCCCAGCATTTT. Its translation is CASSLGQVGPQPQHF.

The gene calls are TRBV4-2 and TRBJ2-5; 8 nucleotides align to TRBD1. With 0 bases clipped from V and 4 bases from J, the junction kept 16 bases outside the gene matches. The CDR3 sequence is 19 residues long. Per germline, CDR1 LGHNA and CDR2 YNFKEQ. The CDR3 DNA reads TGTGCCAGCAGCCAAGAATTGCGAAGCGGACAGGGCAGTCGAGAGACCCAGTACTTC. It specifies CASSQELRSGQGSRETQYF.

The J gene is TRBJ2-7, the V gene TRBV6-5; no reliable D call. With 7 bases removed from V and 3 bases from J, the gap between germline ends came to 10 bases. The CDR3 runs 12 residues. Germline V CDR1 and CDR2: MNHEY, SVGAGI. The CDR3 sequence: CASTRQLYEQYF. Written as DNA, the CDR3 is TGTGCCAGCACTCGTCAGCTCTACGAGCAGTACTTC.

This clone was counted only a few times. CDR3 nucleotides: TGTGCCAGCAGTGACTGGACAGGTGGGGACGAGCAGTACTTC. This encodes CASSDWTGGDEQYF. The chain recombines TRBV2 with TRBJ2-7; 7 nucleotides align to TRBD1. The CDR3 consists of 14 residues. J was trimmed by 5 bases and V by 3 bases; bases with no gene match: 7. CDR1 and CDR2 (germline): SNHLY, FYNNEI.

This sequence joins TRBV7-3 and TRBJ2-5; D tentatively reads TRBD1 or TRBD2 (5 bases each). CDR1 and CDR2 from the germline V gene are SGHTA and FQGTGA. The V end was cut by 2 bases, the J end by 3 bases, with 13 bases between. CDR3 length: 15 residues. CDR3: CASSLGGAWKETQYF. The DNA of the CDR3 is TGTGCCAGCAGCTTAGGGGGTGCCTGGAAAGAGACCCAGTACTTC.

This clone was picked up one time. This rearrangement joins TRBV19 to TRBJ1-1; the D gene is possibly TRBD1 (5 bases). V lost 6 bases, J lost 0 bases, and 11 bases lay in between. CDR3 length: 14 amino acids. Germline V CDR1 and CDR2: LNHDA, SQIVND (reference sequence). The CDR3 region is CASRVTDLNTEAFF. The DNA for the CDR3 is TGTGCCAGTAGAGTGACAGACCTGAACACTGAAGCTTTCTTT.

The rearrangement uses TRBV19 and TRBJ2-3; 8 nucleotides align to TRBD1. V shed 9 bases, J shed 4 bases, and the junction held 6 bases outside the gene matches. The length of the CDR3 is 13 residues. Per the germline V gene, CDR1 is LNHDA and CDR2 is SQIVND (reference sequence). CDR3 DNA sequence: TGTGCCAGCACCGGACAGGGCTCAGATACGCAGTATTTT. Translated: CASTGQGSDTQYF.

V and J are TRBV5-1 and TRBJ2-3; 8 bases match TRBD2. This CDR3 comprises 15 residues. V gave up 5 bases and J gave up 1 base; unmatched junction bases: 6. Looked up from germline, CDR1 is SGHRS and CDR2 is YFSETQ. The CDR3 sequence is CASSWRGVGTDTQYF. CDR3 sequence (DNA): TGCGCCAGCAGTTGGCGGGGGGTAGGCACAGATACGCAGTATTTT.

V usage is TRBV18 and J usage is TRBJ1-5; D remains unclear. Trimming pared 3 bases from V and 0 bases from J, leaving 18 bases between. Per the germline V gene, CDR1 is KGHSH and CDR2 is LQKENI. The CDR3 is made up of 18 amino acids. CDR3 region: CASSPFREDSDSNQPQHF. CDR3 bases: TGTGCCAGCTCACCGTTTAGGGAAGATTCCGATAGCAATCAGCCCCAGCATTTT.

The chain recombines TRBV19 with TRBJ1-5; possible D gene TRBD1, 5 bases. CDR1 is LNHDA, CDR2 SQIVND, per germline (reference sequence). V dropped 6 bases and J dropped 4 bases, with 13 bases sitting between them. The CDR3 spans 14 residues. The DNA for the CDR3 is TGTGCCAGTAGGGTAGACAGCACTAATCAGCCCCAGCATTTT. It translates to CASRVDSTNQPQHF.

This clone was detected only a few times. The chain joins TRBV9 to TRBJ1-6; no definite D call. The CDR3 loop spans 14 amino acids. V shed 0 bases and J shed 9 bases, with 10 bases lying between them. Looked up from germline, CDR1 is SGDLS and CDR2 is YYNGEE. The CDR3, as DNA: TGTGCCAGCAGCGTAGAGGAGGGCCGTTCACCCCTCCACTTT. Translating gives CASSVEEGRSPLHF.

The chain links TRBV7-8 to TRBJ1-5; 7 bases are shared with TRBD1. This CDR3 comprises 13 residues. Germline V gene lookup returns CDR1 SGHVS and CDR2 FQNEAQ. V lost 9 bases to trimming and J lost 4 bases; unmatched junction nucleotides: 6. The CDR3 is CASSRDSNQPQHF. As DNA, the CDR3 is TGTGCCAGTTCCCGGGACAGTAATCAGCCCCAGCATTTT.

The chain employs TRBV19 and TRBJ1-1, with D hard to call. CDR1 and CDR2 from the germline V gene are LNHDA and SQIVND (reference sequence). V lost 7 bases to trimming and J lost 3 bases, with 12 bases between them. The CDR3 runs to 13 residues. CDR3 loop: CASKDRVDTEAFF. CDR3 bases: TGTGCCAGTAAAGATCGAGTCGACACTGAAGCTTTCTTT.

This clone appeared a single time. DNA for the CDR3: TGTGCCAGCAGCCCATCTCGTAGTGTTAATGAAAAACTGTTTTTT. Encoded protein: CASSPSRSVNEKLFF. The V call is TRBV16, the J call TRBJ1-4; D ambiguous. V lost 4 bases to trimming and J lost 4 bases, with 13 bases between them. Germline CDR1 KGHSY, CDR2 FQNENV. There are 15 residues in the CDR3.

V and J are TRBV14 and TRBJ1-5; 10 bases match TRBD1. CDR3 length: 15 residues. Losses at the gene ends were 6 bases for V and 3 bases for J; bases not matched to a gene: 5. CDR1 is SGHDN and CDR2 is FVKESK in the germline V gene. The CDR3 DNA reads TGTGCCAGCAGTCAGGGACAGGGGAACAATCAGCCCCAGCATTTT. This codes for CASSQGQGNNQPQHF.